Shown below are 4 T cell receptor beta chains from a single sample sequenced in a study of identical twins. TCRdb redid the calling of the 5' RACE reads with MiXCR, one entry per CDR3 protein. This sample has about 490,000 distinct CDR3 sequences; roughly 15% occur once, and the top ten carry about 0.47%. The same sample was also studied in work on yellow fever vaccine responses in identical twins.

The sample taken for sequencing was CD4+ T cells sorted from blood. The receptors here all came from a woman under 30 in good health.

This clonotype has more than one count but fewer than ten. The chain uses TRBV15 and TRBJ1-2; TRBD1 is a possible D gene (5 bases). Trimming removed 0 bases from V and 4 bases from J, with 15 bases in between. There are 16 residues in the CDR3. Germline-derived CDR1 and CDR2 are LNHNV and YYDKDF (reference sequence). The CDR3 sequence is CATSRDITGPIYGYTF. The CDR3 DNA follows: TGTGCCACCAGCAGAGATATCACAGGCCCAATCTATGGCTACACCTTC.

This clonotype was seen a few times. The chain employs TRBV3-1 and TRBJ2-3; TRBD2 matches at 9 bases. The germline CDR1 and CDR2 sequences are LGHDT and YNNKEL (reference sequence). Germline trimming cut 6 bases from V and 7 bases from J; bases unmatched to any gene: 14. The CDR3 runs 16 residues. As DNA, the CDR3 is TGTGCCAGCAGTCCCAGGGATAGCGGGAGTGGAAATACGCAGTATTTT. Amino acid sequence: CASSPRDSGSGNTQYF.

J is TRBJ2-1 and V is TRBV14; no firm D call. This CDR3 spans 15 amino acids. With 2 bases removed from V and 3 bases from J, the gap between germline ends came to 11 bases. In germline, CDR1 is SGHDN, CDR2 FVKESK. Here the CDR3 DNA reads TGTGCCAGCAGCCAAATTGGCCCTGGCTACAATGAGCAGTTCTTC. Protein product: CASSQIGPGYNEQFF.

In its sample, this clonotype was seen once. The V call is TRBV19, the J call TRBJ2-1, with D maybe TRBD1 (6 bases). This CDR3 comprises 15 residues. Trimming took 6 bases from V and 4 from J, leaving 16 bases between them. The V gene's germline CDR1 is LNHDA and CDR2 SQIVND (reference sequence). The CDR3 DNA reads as TGTGCCAGTAGACACAGGGACCAGGGTTACAATGAGCAGTTCTTC. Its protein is CASRHRDQGYNEQFF.